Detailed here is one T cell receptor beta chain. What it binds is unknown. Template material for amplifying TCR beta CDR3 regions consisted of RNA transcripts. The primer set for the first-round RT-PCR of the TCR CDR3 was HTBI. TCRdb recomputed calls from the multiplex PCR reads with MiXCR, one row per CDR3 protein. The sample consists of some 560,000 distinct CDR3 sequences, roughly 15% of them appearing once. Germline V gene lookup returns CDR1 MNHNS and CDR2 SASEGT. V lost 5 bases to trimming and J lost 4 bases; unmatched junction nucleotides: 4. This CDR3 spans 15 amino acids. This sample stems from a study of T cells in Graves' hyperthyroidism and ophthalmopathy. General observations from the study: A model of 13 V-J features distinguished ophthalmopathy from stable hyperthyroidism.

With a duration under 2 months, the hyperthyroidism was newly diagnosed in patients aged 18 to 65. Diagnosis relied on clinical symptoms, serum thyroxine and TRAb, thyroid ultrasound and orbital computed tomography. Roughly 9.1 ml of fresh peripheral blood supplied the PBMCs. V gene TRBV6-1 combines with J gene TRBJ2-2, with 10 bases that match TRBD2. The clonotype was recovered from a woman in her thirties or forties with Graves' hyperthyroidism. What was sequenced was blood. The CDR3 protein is CASSSRLAGTGELFF. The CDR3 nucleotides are TGTGCCAGCAGTTCGCGACTAGCGGGCACCGGGGAGCTGTTTTTT.